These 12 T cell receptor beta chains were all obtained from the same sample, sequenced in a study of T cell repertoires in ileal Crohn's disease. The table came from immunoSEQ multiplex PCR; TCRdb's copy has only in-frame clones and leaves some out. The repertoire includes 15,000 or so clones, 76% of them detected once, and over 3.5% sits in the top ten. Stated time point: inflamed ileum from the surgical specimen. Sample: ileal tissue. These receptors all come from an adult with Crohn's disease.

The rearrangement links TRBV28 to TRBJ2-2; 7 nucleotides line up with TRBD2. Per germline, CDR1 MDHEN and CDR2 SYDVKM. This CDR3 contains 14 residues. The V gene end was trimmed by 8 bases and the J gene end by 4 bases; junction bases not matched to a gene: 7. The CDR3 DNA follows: TGTGCCAGCCGCAGTCCGGGGGGCACCGGGGAGCTGTTTTTT. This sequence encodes CASRSPGGTGELFF.

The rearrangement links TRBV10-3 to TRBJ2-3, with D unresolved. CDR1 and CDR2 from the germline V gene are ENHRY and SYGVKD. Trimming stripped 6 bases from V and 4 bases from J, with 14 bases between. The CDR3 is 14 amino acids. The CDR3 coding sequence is TGTGCCATCAGGGGTAATCCCCCCCCAGATACGCAGTATTTT. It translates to CAIRGNPPPDTQYF.

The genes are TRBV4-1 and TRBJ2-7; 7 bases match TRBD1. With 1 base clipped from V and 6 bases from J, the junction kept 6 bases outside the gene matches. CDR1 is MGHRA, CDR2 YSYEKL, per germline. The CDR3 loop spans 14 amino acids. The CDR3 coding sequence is TGCGCCAGCAGCCAAGTTCCCACAGGGGTCGAGCAGTACTTC. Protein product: CASSQVPTGVEQYF.

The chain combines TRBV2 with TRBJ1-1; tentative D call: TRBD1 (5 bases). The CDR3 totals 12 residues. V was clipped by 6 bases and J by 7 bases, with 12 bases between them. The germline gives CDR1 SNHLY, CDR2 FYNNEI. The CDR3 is CASRQESIEAFF. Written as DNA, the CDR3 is TGTGCCAGCAGACAGGAGAGTATTGAAGCTTTCTTT. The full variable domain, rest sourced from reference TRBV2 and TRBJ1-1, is EPEVTQTPSHQVTQMGQEVILRCVPISNHLYFYWYRQILGQKVEFLVSFYNNEISEKSEIFDDQFSVERPDGSNFTLKIRSTKLEDSAMYFCASRQESIEAFFGQGTRLTVV.

As DNA, the CDR3 is TGTGCCAGCAGTGAAGGTTCGCGACAGGACAATGAAAAACTGTTTTTT. Protein: CASSEGSRQDNEKLFF. This chain links TRBV25-1 with TRBJ1-4; D is perhaps TRBD1 (6 bases). This CDR3 region has 16 residues. V was pared by 2 bases and J by 5 bases, with 15 bases between. CDR1 MGHDK and CDR2 SYGVNS come from the germline V gene.

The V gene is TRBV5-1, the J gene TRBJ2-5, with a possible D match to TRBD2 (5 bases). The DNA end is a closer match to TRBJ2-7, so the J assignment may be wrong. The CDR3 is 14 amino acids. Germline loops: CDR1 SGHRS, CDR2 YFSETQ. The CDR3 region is CASSLSVTTYEQYF. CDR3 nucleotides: TGCGCCAGCAGCTTGTCCGTGACTACCTACGAGCAGTACTTC.

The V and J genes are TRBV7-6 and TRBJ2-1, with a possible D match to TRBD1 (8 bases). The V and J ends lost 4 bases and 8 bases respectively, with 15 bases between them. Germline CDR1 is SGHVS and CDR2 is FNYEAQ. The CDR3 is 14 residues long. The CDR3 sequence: CASSSRTGRDEQFF. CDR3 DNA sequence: TGTGCCAGCAGCTCCCGGACAGGGAGGGATGAGCAGTTCTTC.

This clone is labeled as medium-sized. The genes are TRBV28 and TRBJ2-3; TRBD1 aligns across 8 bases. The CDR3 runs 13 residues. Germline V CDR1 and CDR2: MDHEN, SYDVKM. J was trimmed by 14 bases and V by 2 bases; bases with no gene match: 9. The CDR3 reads CASSLNNVGTGYF. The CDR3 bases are TGTGCCAGCAGTTTAAATAATGTCGGGACAGGGTATTTT.

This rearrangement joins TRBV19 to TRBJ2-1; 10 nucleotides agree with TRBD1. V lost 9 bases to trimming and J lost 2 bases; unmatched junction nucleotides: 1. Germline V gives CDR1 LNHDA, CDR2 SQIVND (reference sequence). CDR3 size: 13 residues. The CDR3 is CARGTGAYNEQFF. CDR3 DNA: TGTGCCAGAGGGACAGGGGCCTACAATGAGCAGTTCTTC.

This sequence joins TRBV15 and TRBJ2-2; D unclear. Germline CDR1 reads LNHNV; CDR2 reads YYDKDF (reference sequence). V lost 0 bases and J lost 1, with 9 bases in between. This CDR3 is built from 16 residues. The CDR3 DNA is TGTGCCACCAGCAGAGATAAGGGAAGGAACACCGGGGAGCTGTTTTTT. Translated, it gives CATSRDKGRNTGELFF. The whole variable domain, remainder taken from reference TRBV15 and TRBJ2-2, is DAMVIQNPRYQVTQFGKPVTLSCSQTLNHNVMYWYQQKSSQAPKLLFHYYDKDFNNEADTPDNFQSRRPNTSFCFLDIRSPGLGDTAMYLCATSRDKGRNTGELFFGEGSRLTVL.

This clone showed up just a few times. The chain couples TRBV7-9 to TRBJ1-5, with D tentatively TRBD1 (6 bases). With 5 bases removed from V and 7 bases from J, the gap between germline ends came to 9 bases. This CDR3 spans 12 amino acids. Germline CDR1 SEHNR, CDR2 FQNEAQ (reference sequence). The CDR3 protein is CASSLTGQPQHF. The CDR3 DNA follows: TGTGCCAGCAGCCTGACAGGACAGCCCCAGCATTTT.

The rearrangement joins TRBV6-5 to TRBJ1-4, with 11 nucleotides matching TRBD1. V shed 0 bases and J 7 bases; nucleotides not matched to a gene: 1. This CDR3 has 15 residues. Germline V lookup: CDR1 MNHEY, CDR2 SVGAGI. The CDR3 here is CASSYSGTGGEKLFF. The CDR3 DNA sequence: TGTGCCAGCAGTTACTCCGGGACAGGGGGTGAAAAACTGTTTTTT.